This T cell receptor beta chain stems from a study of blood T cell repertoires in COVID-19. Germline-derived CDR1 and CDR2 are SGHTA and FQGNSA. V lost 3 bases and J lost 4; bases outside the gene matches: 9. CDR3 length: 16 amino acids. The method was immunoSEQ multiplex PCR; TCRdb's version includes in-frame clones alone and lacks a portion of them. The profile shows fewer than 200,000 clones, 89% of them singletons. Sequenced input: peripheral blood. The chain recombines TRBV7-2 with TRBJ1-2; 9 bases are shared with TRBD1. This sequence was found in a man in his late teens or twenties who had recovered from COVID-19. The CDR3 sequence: CASSFATGGRGYGYTF. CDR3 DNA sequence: TGTGCCAGCAGCTTTGCCACAGGGGGCAGGGGCTATGGCTACACCTTC.